The T cell receptor beta chain described here comes from a study of blood T cell repertoires in COVID-19. Study background: The cDNA or gDNA used as material had been derived from T cells, B-cell-depleted T cells, or PBMCs.

V shed 5 bases and J 3 bases; nucleotides not matched to a gene: 3. The CDR3 extends over 13 amino acids. CDR1 is SGHAT, CDR2 FQNNGV, per germline. Clones were sequenced by immunoSEQ multiplex PCR, and TCRdb holds only the in-frame ones, with some missing. The repertoire includes 250,000 to 300,000 clones, almost 90% of them detected once, and roughly 10% sits in the top ten. Followed longitudinally, the Seattle patients had been enrolled during active infection. This sequence joins TRBV11-2 and TRBJ1-2; TRBD1 matches at 7 bases. The TCR sequence derives from a woman aged 30 to 39 with COVID-19, enrolled during active disease. Sequencing input: peripheral blood. CDR3 sequence: CASSDRVDYGYTF. The CDR3 DNA reads TGTGCCAGCAGCGACAGGGTGGACTATGGCTACACCTTC.